This TCR beta chain is from a study of blood T cells in healthy people across ages. PCR was performed a second time for about 6 to 11 cycles using a sample-barcoded 5' primer and a J-beta primer mix. Using its own MiXCR run on the 5' RACE reads, TCRdb lists one record per CDR3 protein. This repertoire shows under 2 million distinct CDR3 sequences, about 32% found once; its top ten account for 11%. The CDR3 sequence is 12 residues long. Trimming removed 0 bases from V and 8 bases from J, with 4 bases in between. Germline CDR1 reads SGHVS; CDR2 reads FQNEAQ. The chain is built from TRBV7-8 and TRBJ1-4; no firm D call. Sequenced: blood. This TCR came from a woman aged 25 to 39 in good health. Here the CDR3 reads CASSLALEKLFF. The CDR3 region has the DNA TGTGCCAGCAGCTTAGCGTTGGAAAAACTGTTTTTT. Looking up the rest from reference TRBV7-8 and TRBJ1-4 gives the full variable domain: GAGVSQSPRYKVAKRGQDVALRCDPISGHVSLFWYQQALGQGPEFLTYFQNEAQLDKSGLPSDRFFAERPEGSVSTLKIQRTQQEDSAVYLCASSLALEKLFFGSGTQLSVL.